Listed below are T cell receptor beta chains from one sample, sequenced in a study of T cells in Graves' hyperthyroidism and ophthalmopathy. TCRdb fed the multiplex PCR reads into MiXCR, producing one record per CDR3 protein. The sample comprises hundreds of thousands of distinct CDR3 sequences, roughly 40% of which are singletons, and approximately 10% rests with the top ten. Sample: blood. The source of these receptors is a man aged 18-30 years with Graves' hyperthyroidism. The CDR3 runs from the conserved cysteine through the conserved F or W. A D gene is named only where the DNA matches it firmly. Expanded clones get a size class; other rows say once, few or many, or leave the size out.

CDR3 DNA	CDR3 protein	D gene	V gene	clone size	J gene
TGTGCCACCATACAAGGAGGGACAGGGGATAGCAATCAGCCCCAGCATTTT	CATIQGGTGDSNQPQHF	TRBD1	TRBV24-1	NA	TRBJ1-5
TGTGCCAGCAGATCGGGGTTGAACGAGCAGTACTTC	CASRSGLNEQYF	NA	TRBV10-3	NA	TRBJ2-7
TGCAGTGCTATTCCGGGACCCCACGGATCACCCCTCCACTTT	CSAIPGPHGSPLHF	NA	TRBV20-1	many	TRBJ1-6
TGCAGCCAAGAACCTCCTAGCCAGCCCCAGCATTTT	CSQEPPSQPQHF	NA	TRBV29-1	NA	TRBJ1-5
TGTGCCAGCAGTTACGGTGGACTGCTCAACACTGAAGCTTTCTTT	CASSYGGLLNTEAFF	NA	TRBV6-5	few	TRBJ1-1
TGTGCCAGCAGTTTGACAGGACCTTCCGAGCAGTACTTC	CASSLTGPSEQYF	NA	TRBV9	few	TRBJ2-7
TGCGCCAGCAGCAAGCCCTTACCGGGACGGGGCCTCTACGAGCAGTACTTC	CASSKPLPGRGLYEQYF	NA	TRBV5-1	NA	TRBJ2-7
TGTGCCAGCAGCCCGTGGAGGGAAGGTAGAAAACTGTTTTTT	CASSPWREGRKLFF	NA	TRBV7-8	many	TRBJ1-4
TGTGCCAGCGTCCCTGTGGGGACGAACACTGAAGCTTTCTTT	CASVPVGTNTEAFF	NA	TRBV10-3	few	TRBJ1-1
TGTGCCATCAGTGAGGTGGGGGCAACCTCATCCGAGCAGTACTTC	CAISEVGATSSEQYF	NA	TRBV9	NA	TRBJ2-7
TGTGCCAGCAGCTCAACCAATCAGAGGTCCACCCAGGAGACCCAGTACTTC	CASSSTNQRSTQETQYF	NA	TRBV9	few	TRBJ2-5
TGTGCCAGCAGCTTAACGAACGGGATCGGGGAGCTGTTTTTT	CASSLTNGIGELFF	NA	TRBV7-3	once	TRBJ2-2
TGTGCCAGCAGCTTAGGGCAGGGAAACGGTGGCTACACCTTC	CASSLGQGNGGYTF	NA	TRBV7-6	many	TRBJ1-2
TGCAGTGCTGTTGGACAGGGGGCTTCCTACGAGCAGTACTTC	CSAVGQGASYEQYF	TRBD1	TRBV20-1	few	TRBJ2-7
TGTGCCAGCAGCTTCGGGACCCCTCACACTGAAGCTTTCTTT	CASSFGTPHTEAFF	NA	TRBV5-5	NA	TRBJ1-1
TGTGCCAGCAGAGAAGCAGGCTATGGCTACACCTTC	CASREAGYGYTF	NA	TRBV2	once	TRBJ1-2
TGCAGCGTTGCACAGGGCGGCAATCAGCCCCAGCATTTT	CSVAQGGNQPQHF	NA	TRBV29-1	NA	TRBJ1-5
TGTGCCAGCAGCTCTCGAATAAACACTGAAGCTTTCTTT	CASSSRINTEAFF	NA	TRBV7-2	NA	TRBJ1-1
TGTGCCAGCAGTGAAGCGACTAGCAATCAGCCCCAGCATTTT	CASSEATSNQPQHF	NA	TRBV2	many	TRBJ1-5
TGTGCCACCAGCAATGGGGGCGAGGATGAGCAGTTCTTC	CATSNGGEDEQFF	NA	TRBV15	NA	TRBJ2-1
TGTGCCAGTAGTATAGATTATCGGAGCGGACAGCCCCAGCATTTT	CASSIDYRSGQPQHF	NA	TRBV19	NA	TRBJ1-5
TGTGCCAGCAGTGAGTCGGCAGGGACGGTGGCTTTCTTT	CASSESAGTVAFF	NA	TRBV2	many	TRBJ1-1
TGCGCCAGCAGCCAAGTTCGGGCTAGCGGGGCCTCCTACGAGCAGTACTTC	CASSQVRASGASYEQYF	TRBD2	TRBV4-1	NA	TRBJ2-7
TGTGCCAGCAGTTACTCCGAGAATAATTCACCCCTCCACTTT	CASSYSENNSPLHF	NA	TRBV6-5	few	TRBJ1-6
TGTGCCAGCAGCCCGTCGTTGGGGGCAGGGGGATTCTATGGCTACACCTTC	CASSPSLGAGGFYGYTF	TRBD1	TRBV7-2	many	TRBJ1-2
TGTGCCAGCAGTCCCCCCGCACAAGAGACCCAGTACTTC	CASSPPAQETQYF	NA	TRBV7-8	few	TRBJ2-5
TGTGCCAGCAGCTTAGCGGTAGCGACAGGGTATAATTCACCCCTCCACTTT	CASSLAVATGYNSPLHF	TRBD1	TRBV7-8	NA	TRBJ1-6
TGTGCCAGCAGCTTAACCGCGAGAACTGAAGCTTTCTTT	CASSLTARTEAFF	NA	TRBV11-2	few	TRBJ1-1
TGCAGTGCTAGTAGGGGGGAGGGCCTCTACGAGCAGTACTTC	CSASRGEGLYEQYF	NA	TRBV20-1	NA	TRBJ2-7
TGCAGTGCGGGAGATGGCTACACCTTC	CSAGDGYTF	NA	TRBV20-1	many	TRBJ1-2
TGTGCCAGCAGGCGAAGGAGCCCCGGGGAGCTGTTTTTT	CASRRRSPGELFF	NA	TRBV6-1	NA	TRBJ2-2
TGCGCCAGCAGCCCCTTCTGGGACACTGAAGCTTTCTTT	CASSPFWDTEAFF	NA	TRBV5-1	NA	TRBJ1-1
TGCAGCGTGATGACAGGGGGAGGCGGCAGGGGGGAAGAAAAACTGTTTTTT	CSVMTGGGGRGEEKLFF	TRBD1	TRBV29-1	NA	TRBJ1-4
TGTGCCAGCAGTGTACGAGGGGAACGCGAGCAGTACTTC	CASSVRGEREQYF	NA	TRBV12-3/TRBV12-4	few	TRBJ2-7
TGTGCCAGCAGCGTAGACGGGCAGGGGGAATTCTACGAGCAGTACTTC	CASSVDGQGEFYEQYF	TRBD1	TRBV9	NA	TRBJ2-7
TGTGCCAGCAGCTTAGGGGCGGCCACCATATATTTT	CASSLGAATIYF	NA	TRBV7-2	NA	TRBJ1-3
TGTGCCATCAGTGAGCGTCGAGGGCACACCGGGGAGCTGTTTTTT	CAISERRGHTGELFF	NA	TRBV10-3	many	TRBJ2-2
TGTGCCAGCAGCTTTGGGATCGAAAGTCAGCCCCAGCATTTT	CASSFGIESQPQHF	NA	TRBV9	many	TRBJ1-5
TGTGCCATCAGTGAGTCGACTTTCTCAACTAATGAAAAACTGTTTTTT	CAISESTFSTNEKLFF	NA	TRBV10-3	many	TRBJ1-4
TGTGCCACCAGCAGAGATCGGGGACCTGGAAACACCATATATTTT	CATSRDRGPGNTIYF	NA	TRBV15	many	TRBJ1-3
TGTGCCAGCAGCTTAGTCTCTGGATCTGGAAACACCATATATTTT	CASSLVSGSGNTIYF	NA	TRBV7-8	many	TRBJ1-3
TGTGCCAGCAGTTACGTACAGGGCCAGAATCAGCCCCAGCATTTT	CASSYVQGQNQPQHF	NA	TRBV6-5	NA	TRBJ1-5
TGCAGTGCGATCAGTTACGAGACCCAGTACTTC	CSAISYETQYF	NA	TRBV20-1	many	TRBJ2-5